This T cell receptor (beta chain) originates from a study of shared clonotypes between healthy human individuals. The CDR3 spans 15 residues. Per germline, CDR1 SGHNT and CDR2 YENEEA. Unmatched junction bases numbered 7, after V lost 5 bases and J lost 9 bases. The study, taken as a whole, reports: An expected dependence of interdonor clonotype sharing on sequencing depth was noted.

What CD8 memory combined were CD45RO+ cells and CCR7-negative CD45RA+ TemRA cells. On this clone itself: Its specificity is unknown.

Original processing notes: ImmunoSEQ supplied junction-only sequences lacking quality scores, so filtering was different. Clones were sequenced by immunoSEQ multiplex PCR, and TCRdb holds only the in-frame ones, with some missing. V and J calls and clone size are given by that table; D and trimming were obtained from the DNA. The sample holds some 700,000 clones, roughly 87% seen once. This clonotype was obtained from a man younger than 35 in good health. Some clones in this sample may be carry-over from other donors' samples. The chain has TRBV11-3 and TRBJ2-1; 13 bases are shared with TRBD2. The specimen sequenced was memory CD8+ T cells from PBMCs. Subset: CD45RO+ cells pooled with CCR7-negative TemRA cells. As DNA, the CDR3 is TGTGCCAGCAGCCCAAGGACTAGCGGGAGTCCTGAGCAGTTCTTC. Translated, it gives CASSPRTSGSPEQFF.